This TCR beta chain is drawn from a study of cytomegalovirus exposure and HLA in healthy donors. Study-level findings and limits: It was reported in a later analysis that an Asian-associated ancestry cluster showed fewer N-insertions than the 666-donor mean.

The PCR ran on 60 Vbeta and 13 Jbeta primers. In the original processing: An analysis that came later counted approximately 76 million unique TCR beta chains, approximately 10 million shared. Assay: immunoSEQ multiplex PCR; the TCRdb copy retains only in-frame clones and omits some. That table furnishes V, J and clone size, whereas the DNA furnished D and trimming. The sample includes 130,000 to 150,000 clones, 65% to 90% seen only once; the top ten take approximately 2.9%. In regard to this clone: The target antigen is unknown.

At sampling all donors were nominally healthy, likely with unrecorded immune exposures. The length of the CDR3 is 13 residues. The germline V and J ends were trimmed by 0 bases and 1 base, with 3 bases remaining between them. CDR1 is SGHDT, CDR2 YYEEEE, per germline. The sample consisted of PBMCs. The rearrangement uses TRBV5-6 and TRBJ2-3; no clear D. This clonotype originated in a woman aged 25 to 45 in good health and CMV-seronegative. In nucleotides, the CDR3 is TGTGCCAGCAGCTTGGCCGGCACAGATACGCAGTATTTT. As protein: CASSLAGTDTQYF.